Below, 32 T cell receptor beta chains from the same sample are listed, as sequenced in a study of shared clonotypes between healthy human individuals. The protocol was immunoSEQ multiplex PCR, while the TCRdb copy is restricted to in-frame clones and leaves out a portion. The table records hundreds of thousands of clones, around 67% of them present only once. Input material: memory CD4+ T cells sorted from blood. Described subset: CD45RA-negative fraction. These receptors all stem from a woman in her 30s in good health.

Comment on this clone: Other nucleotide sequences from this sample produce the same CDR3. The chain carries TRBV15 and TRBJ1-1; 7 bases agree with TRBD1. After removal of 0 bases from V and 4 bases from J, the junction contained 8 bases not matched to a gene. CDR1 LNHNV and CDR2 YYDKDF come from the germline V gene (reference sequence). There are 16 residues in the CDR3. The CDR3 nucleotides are TGTGCCACCAGCAGAGATCTAGGGGGCCGTGTCACTGAAGCTTTCTTT. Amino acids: CATSRDLGGRVTEAFF.

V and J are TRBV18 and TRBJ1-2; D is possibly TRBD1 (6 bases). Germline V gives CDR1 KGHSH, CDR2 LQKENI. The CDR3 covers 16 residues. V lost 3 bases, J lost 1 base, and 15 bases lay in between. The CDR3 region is CASSPNPTQGNYGYTF. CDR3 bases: TGTGCCAGCTCACCCAACCCCACACAGGGTAACTATGGCTACACCTTC.

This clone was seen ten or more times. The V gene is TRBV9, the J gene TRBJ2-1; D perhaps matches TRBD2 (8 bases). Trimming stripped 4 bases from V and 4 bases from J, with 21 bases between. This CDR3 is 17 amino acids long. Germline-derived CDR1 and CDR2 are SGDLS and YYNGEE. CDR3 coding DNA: TGTGCCAGCAGCCCCAGGGGGAGCGGGAGATTGTACAATGAGCAGTTCTTC. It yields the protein CASSPRGSGRLYNEQFF.

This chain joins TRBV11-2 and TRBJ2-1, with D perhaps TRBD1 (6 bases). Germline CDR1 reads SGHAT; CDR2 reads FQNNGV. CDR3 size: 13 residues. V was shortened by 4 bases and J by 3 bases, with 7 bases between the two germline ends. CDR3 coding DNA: TGTGCCAGCAGCTCGGACAGCTACAATGAGCAGTTCTTC. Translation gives CASSSDSYNEQFF.

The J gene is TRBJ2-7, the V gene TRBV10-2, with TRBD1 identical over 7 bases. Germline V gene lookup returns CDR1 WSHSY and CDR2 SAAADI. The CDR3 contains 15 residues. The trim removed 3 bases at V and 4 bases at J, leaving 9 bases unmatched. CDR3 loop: CASSDPSGQSYEQYF. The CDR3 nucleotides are TGCGCCAGCAGTGATCCGTCGGGACAGTCTTACGAGCAGTACTTC.

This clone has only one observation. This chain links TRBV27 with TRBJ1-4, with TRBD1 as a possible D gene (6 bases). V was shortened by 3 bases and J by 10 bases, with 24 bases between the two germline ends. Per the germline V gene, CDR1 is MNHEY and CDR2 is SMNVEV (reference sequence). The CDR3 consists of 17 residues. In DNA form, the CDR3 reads TGTGCCAGCAGTTTGTCCGGACAGTCGCCTACTAGGGGAAAACTGTTTTTT. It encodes CASSLSGQSPTRGKLFF.

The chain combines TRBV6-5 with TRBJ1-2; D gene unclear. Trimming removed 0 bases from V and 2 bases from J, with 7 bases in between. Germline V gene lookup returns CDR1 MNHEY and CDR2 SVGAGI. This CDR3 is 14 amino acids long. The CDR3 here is CASSYSGENYGYTF. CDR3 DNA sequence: TGTGCCAGCAGTTACTCCGGTGAGAACTATGGCTACACCTTC.

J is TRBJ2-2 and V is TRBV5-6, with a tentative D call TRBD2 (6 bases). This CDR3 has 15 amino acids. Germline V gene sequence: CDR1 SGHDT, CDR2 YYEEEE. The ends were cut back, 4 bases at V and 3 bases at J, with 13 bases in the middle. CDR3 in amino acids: CASSRLTRDTGELFF. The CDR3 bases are TGTGCCAGCAGCCGCCTGACTAGAGACACCGGGGAGCTGTTTTTT.

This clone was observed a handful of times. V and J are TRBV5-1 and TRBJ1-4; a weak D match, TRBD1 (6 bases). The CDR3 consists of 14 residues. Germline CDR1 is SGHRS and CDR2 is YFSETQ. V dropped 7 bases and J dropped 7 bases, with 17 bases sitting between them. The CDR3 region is CASRGGALIEKLFF. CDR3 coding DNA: TGCGCCAGCCGTGGGGGGGCGTTGATTGAAAAACTGTTTTTT.

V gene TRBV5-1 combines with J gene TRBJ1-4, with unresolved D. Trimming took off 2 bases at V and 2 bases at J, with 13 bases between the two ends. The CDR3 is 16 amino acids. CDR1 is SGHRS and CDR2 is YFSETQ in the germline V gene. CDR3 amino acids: CASSFTEGYTNEKLFF. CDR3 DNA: TGCGCCAGCAGCTTTACAGAAGGATATACTAATGAAAAACTGTTTTTT.

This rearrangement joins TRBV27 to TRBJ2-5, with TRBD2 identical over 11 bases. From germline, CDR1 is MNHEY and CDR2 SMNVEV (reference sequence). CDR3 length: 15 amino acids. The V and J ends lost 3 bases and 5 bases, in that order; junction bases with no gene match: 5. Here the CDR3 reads CASSFLAGGAETQYF. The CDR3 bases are TGTGCCAGCAGTTTTTTAGCGGGAGGGGCGGAGACCCAGTACTTC.

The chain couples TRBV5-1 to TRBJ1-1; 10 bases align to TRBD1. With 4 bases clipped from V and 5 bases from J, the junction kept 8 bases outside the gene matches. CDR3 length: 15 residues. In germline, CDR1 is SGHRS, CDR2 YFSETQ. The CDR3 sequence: CASSAGTGAGTEAFF. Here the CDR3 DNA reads TGCGCCAGCAGCGCCGGGACAGGGGCCGGGACTGAAGCTTTCTTT.

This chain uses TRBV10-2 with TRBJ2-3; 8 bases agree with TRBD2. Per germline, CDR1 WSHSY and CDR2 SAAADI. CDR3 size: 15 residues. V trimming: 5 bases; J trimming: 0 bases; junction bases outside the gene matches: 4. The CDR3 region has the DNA TGCGCCAGCAGTCCGGGAGGGCTGAGCACAGATACGCAGTATTTT. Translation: CASSPGGLSTDTQYF.

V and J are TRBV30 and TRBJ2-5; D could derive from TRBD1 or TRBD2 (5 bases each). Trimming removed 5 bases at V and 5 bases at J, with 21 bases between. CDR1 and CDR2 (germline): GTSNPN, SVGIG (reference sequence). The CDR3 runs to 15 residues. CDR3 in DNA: TGTGCCTGGTGCTCCCCGGGACGGATCCATGAGACCCAGTACTTC. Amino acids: CAWCSPGRIHETQYF.

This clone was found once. The CDR3 sequence: CASQGGHNQPQHF. In DNA, the CDR3 is TGTGCCAGCCAGGGTGGGCACAATCAGCCCCAGCATTTT. The chain uses TRBV25-1 and TRBJ1-5, with D possibly matching TRBD1 (5 bases). The germline V and J ends were trimmed by 8 bases and 3 bases, with 11 bases remaining between them. Germline-derived CDR1 and CDR2 are MGHDK and SYGVNS. The CDR3 runs 13 residues.

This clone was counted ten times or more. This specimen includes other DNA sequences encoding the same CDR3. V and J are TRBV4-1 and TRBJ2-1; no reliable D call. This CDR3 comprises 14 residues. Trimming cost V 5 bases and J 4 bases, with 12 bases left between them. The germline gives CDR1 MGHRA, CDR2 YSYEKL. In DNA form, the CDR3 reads TGCGCCAGCAGCAGGTCTGGGGATTACAATGAGCAGTTCTTC. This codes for CASSRSGDYNEQFF.

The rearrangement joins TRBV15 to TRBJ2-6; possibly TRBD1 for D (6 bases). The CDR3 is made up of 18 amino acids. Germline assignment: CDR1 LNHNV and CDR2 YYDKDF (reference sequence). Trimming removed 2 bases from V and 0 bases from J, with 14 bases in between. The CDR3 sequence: CATSRLPGVNSGANVLTF. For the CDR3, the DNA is TGTGCCACCAGCAGACTGCCAGGGGTTAACTCTGGGGCCAACGTCCTGACTTTC. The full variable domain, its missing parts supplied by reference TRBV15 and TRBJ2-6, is DAMVIQNPRYQVTQFGKPVTLSCSQTLNHNVMYWYQQKSSQAPKLLFHYYDKDFNNEADTPDNFQSRRPNTSFCFLDIRSPGLGDTAMYLCATSRLPGVNSGANVLTFGAGSRLTVL.

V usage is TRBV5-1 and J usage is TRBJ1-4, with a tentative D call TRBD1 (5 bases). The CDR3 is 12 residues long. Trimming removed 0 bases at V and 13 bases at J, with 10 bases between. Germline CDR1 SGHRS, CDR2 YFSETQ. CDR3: CASSLGGRGLFF. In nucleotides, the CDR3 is TGCGCCAGCAGCTTGGGGGGACGGGGACTGTTTTTT.

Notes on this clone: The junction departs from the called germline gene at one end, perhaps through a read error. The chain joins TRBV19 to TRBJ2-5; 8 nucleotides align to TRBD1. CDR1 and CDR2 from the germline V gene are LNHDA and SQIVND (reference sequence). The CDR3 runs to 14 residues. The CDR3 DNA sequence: TGTGCCAGTACTATAGGACAGGGCGCCATCACCCAGTACTTC. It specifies CASTIGQGAITQYF.

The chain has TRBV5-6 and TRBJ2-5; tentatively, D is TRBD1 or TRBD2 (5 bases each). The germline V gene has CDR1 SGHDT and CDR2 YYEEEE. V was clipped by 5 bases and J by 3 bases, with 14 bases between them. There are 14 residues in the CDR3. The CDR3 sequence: CASRLRMGEETQYF. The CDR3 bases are TGTGCCAGCAGACTGCGGATGGGGGAAGAGACCCAGTACTTC.

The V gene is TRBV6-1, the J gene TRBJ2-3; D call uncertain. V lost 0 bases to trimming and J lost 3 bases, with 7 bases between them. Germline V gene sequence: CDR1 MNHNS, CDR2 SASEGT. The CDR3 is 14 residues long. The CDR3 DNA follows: TGTGCCAGCAGTGAAGCGAGTGGAACAGATACGCAGTATTTT. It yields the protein CASSEASGTDTQYF.

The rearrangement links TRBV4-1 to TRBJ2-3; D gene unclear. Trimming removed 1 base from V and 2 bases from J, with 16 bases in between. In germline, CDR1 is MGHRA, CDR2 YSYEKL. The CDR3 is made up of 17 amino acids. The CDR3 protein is CASSQVAGRTLTDTQYF. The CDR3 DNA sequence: TGCGCCAGCAGCCAAGTTGCAGGCCGGACCCTCACAGATACGCAGTATTTT.

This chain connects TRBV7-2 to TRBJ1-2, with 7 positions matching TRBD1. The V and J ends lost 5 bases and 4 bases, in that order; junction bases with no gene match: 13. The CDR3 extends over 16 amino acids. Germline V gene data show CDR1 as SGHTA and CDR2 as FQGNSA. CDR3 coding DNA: TGTGCCAGCAGCCCCGGCCGGGACAGCTTCGGCTATGGCTACACCTTC. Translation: CASSPGRDSFGYGYTF.

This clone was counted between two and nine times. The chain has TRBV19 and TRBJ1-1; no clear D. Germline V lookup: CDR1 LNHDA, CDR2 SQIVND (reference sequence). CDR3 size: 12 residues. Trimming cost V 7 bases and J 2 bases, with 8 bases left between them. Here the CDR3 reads CASMLGNTEAFF. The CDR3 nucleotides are TGTGCCAGTATGCTCGGAAACACTGAAGCTTTCTTT.

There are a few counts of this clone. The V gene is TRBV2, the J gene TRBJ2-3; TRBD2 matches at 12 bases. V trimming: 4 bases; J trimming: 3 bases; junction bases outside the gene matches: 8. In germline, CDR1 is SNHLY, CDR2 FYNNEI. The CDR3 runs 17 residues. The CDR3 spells CASSGLAGVFGTDTQYF. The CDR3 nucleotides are TGTGCCAGCAGTGGACTAGCGGGAGTTTTTGGTACAGATACGCAGTATTTT.

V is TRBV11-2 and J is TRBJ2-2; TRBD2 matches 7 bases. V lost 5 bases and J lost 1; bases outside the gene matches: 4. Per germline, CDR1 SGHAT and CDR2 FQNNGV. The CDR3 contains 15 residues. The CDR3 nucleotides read TGTGCCAGCAGCACACTAGCGCAGAACACCGGGGAGCTGTTTTTT. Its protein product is CASSTLAQNTGELFF.

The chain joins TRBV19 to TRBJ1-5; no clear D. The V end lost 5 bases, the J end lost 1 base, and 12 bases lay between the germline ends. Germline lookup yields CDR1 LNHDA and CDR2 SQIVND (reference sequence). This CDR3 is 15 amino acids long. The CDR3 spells CASSQDTRSNQPQHF. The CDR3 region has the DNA TGTGCCAGTAGTCAAGATACTAGGAGCAATCAGCCCCAGCATTTT.

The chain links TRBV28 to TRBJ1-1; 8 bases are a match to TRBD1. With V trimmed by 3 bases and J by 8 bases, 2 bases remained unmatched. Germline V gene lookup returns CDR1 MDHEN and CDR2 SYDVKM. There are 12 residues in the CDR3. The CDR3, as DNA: TGTGCCAGCAGTTTGTGGACAGGGGAAGCTTTCTTT. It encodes CASSLWTGEAFF.

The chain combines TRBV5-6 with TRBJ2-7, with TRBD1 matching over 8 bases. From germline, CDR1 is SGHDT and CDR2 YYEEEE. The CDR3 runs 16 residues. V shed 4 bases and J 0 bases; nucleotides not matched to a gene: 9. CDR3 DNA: TGTGCCAGCAGCCGGGCACGACAGGGGATCTCCTACGAGCAGTACTTC. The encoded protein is CASSRARQGISYEQYF.

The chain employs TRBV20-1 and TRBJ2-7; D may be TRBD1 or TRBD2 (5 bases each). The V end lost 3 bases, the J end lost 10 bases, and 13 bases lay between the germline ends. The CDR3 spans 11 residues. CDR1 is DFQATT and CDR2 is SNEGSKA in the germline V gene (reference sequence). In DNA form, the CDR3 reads TGCAGTGCTAGTAGTCCCCGGGGCCAGTACTTC. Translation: CSASSPRGQYF.

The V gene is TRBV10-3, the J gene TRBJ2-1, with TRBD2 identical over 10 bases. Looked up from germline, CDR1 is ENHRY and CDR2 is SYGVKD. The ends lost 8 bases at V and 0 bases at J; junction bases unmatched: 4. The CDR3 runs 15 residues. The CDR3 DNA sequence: TGTGCCATCCAGAAGCGGGAGGGCTCCTACAATGAGCAGTTCTTC. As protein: CAIQKREGSYNEQFF.

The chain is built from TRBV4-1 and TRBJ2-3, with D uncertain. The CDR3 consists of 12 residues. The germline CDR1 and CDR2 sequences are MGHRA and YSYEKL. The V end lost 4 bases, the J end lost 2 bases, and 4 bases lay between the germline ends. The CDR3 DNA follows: TGCGCCAGCAGCCGCCCCACAGATACGCAGTATTTT. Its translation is CASSRPTDTQYF.